A selection of T cell receptor beta chains follows, all from one sample in a study of shared clonotypes between healthy human individuals. The repertoire was sequenced with immunoSEQ multiplex PCR; TCRdb's copy has only in-frame clones and lacks some. This sample yields about 2.4 million clones, of which approximately 94% are seen a single time; 0.36% belongs to the top ten. Sequenced: naive CD4+ T cells from PBMCs. The source of these receptors is a young man in good health. Some clones in this sample may be carry-over from other donors' samples. Each CDR3 is given without its conserved first and last residue. The order of the fields is J gene, V gene, CDR3 protein.

J gene: TRBJ2-2; V gene: TRBV27; CDR3 protein: ASSLFSLNTGELF
J gene: TRBJ1-2; V gene: TRBV6-6; CDR3 protein: ASSYARHLTSGYT
J gene: TRBJ2-7; V gene: TRBV9; CDR3 protein: ASSAGTSGYEQY
J gene: TRBJ2-5; V gene: TRBV7-2; CDR3 protein: ASSLLRETQY
J gene: TRBJ1-1; V gene: TRBV7-2; CDR3 protein: ASSAKGAKTEAF
J gene: TRBJ2-3; V gene: TRBV19; CDR3 protein: ASSSTGDRSTDTQY
J gene: TRBJ2-1; V gene: TRBV5-1; CDR3 protein: ASSLGLAGTYNEQF
J gene: TRBJ1-2; V gene: TRBV7-3; CDR3 protein: ASSPTPGVDSGYT
J gene: TRBJ1-1; V gene: TRBV2; CDR3 protein: ASRTTVNTEAF
J gene: TRBJ2-1; V gene: TRBV5-1; CDR3 protein: ASRANLGTRPNHEQF
J gene: TRBJ1-4; V gene: TRBV27; CDR3 protein: ASWSPKEGKLF
J gene: TRBJ2-7; V gene: TRBV6-7; CDR3 protein: ASSYRTGSSYEQY
J gene: TRBJ2-1; V gene: TRBV7-9; CDR3 protein: ASSPTGQDGVREQF
J gene: TRBJ2-1; V gene: TRBV6-5; CDR3 protein: ASSPPSGYNEQF
J gene: TRBJ2-7; V gene: TRBV6-6; CDR3 protein: ASSYSQGGEQY
J gene: TRBJ2-1; V gene: TRBV7-3; CDR3 protein: ASRGPGLASNEQF
J gene: TRBJ2-1; V gene: TRBV11-2; CDR3 protein: ASSPNRGDNEQF
J gene: TRBJ2-7; V gene: TRBV6-1; CDR3 protein: ASSDWPPYEQY
J gene: TRBJ2-7; V gene: TRBV7-9; CDR3 protein: ASSLVGGRAYEQY
J gene: TRBJ2-3; V gene: TRBV5-8; CDR3 protein: ASRRQGGTDTQY
J gene: TRBJ2-7; V gene: TRBV6-5; CDR3 protein: ASSYGGGDTYEQY
J gene: TRBJ1-1; V gene: TRBV18; CDR3 protein: ASSPNLQGMLNTEAF
J gene: TRBJ2-6; V gene: TRBV7-3; CDR3 protein: ASSSRRSGANVLT
J gene: TRBJ1-1; V gene: TRBV28; CDR3 protein: ASRSGEMNTEAF
J gene: TRBJ1-1; V gene: TRBV5-1; CDR3 protein: ASSPGTGANTEAF
J gene: TRBJ2-2; V gene: TRBV9; CDR3 protein: ASSPTSGTAGELF
J gene: TRBJ2-7; V gene: TRBV21-1; CDR3 protein: ASRIDGDQYEQY
J gene: TRBJ1-2; V gene: TRBV19; CDR3 protein: ASSTPRGNYGYT
J gene: TRBJ2-5; V gene: TRBV5-8; CDR3 protein: ASSFQSQRWETQY
J gene: TRBJ2-3; V gene: TRBV29-1; CDR3 protein: SVPPSGSIDTQY
J gene: TRBJ1-4; V gene: TRBV27; CDR3 protein: ASSDRGGNEKLL
J gene: TRBJ2-2; V gene: TRBV28; CDR3 protein: ASKIGSSNTGELF
J gene: TRBJ2-5; V gene: TRBV2; CDR3 protein: ASSPTSILETQY
J gene: TRBJ2-2; V gene: TRBV5-1; CDR3 protein: ASSLRLADYTGELF
J gene: TRBJ1-2; V gene: TRBV14; CDR3 protein: ASKPGQDFYGYT
J gene: TRBJ1-2; V gene: TRBV2; CDR3 protein: AGGRSGQGGYT
J gene: TRBJ2-7; V gene: TRBV5-1; CDR3 protein: ASSPLDGTYEQY
J gene: TRBJ1-5; V gene: TRBV19; CDR3 protein: ASSYGGGSNQPQH
J gene: TRBJ2-1; V gene: TRBV7-9; CDR3 protein: ASSRGGYNEQF
J gene: TRBJ1-1; V gene: TRBV5-8; CDR3 protein: ASSLTTVEAF
J gene: TRBJ2-7; V gene: TRBV6-4; CDR3 protein: ASGREQY
J gene: TRBJ2-1; V gene: TRBV6-5; CDR3 protein: ASRTGTGYNEQF
J gene: TRBJ1-1; V gene: TRBV7-8; CDR3 protein: ASSFTANTEAF
J gene: TRBJ2-5; V gene: TRBV6-5; CDR3 protein: AIRGGGAGEETQY
J gene: TRBJ2-2; V gene: TRBV4-2; CDR3 protein: ASRTGLDTGELF